This T cell receptor beta chain was identified in a study of blood T cell repertoires in COVID-19. Study-level background: Samples representing acute and convalescent COVID-19 were sourced from the United States, Italy and Spain.

TCRdb's copy holds only in-frame clones and misses some; the assay was immunoSEQ multiplex PCR. The repertoire includes 250,000 to 350,000 clones, 90% of them detected once, and around 2.6% sits in the top ten. Deletions cut 0 bases from V and 1 base from J, with 12 bases between. The CDR3 sequence is 16 residues long. Germline-derived CDR1 and CDR2 are LGHNA and YSLEER. Assignment of participants to cohorts was predicated upon participant-reported clinical history. Either two negative PCRs, clearance, or symptom resolution qualified Cohort 3 donors as recovered. The chain links TRBV4-3 to TRBJ1-1, with D uncertain. This receptor was taken from a man aged 60-69 years who had recovered from COVID-19. Sequenced: PBMCs or T cells enriched from blood (not recorded which). CDR3 in amino acids: CASSQDHRGWNTEAFF. DNA of the CDR3: TGCGCCAGCAGCCAAGATCATCGGGGATGGAACACTGAAGCTTTCTTT.